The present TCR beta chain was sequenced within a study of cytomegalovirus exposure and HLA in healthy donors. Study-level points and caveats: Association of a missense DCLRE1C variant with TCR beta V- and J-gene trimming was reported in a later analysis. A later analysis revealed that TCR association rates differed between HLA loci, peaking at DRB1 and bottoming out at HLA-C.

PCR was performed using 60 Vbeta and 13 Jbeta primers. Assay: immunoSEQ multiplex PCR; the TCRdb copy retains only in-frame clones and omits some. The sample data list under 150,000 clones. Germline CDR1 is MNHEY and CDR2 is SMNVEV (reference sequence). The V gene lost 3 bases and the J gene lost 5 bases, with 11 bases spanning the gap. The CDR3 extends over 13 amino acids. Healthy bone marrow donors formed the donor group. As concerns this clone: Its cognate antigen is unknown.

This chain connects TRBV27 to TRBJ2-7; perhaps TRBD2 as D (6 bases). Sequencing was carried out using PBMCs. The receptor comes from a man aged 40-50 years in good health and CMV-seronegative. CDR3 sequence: CASSLRGTNEQYF. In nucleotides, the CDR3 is TGTGCCAGCAGTTTGCGGGGTACTAACGAGCAGTACTTC.